The text below deals with one TCR beta chain. Its matching antigen is unknown. Germline lookup yields CDR1 GTSNPN and CDR2 SVGIG (reference sequence). CDR3 size: 15 residues. With 0 bases removed from V and 0 bases from J, the gap between germline ends came to 8 bases. At the deep level, the assay was run. Genomic DNA of each subset was evenly split across several immunoSEQ plates. Method: immunoSEQ multiplex PCR; TCRdb's copy keeps in-frame clones and lacks some. Among just over 2,000,000 clones listed, approximately 94% were seen once. The data were obtained in a study of shared clonotypes between healthy human individuals. General observations from the study: Donor clonotype sharing was expected to depend on sequencing depth. Large depth notwithstanding, sorted-subset sequencing proved incomplete by rarefaction.

CD45RO-negative CD8 cells positively selected for CCR7 made up the naive population, which excluded terminally differentiated effector memory CD45RA+ cells. The chain couples TRBV30 to TRBJ1-4; D possibly corresponds to TRBD1 (5 bases). The sample consisted of naive CD8+ T cells sorted from blood. The sequence was collected from a man younger than 30 in good health. As DNA, the CDR3 is TGTGCCTGGAGTGTAACAGGCTCAACTAATGAAAAACTGTTTTTT. The encoded protein is CAWSVTGSTNEKLFF.